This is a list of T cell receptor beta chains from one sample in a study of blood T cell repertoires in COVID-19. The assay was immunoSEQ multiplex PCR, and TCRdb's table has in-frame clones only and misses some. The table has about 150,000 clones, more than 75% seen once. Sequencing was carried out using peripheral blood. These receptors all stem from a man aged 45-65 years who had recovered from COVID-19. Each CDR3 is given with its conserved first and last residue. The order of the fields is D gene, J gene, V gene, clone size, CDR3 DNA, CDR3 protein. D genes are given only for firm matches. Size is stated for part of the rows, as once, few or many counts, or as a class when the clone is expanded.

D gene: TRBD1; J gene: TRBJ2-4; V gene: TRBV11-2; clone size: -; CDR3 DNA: TGTGCCAGCAGCCAAGGACAGGGAGGCGACAAAAACATTCAGTACTTC; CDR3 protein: CASSQGQGGDKNIQYF
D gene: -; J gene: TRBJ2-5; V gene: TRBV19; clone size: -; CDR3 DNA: TGTGCCAGTAGTATTGGGGGGATGGGCGAGACCCAGTACTTC; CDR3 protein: CASSIGGMGETQYF
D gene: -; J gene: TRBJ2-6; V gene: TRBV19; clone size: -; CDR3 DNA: TGTGCCAGTAGTTCAGGGGCACCTGGGGCCAACGTCCTGACTTTC; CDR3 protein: CASSSGAPGANVLTF
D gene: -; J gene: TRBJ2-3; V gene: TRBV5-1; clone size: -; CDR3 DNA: TGCGCCAGCAGCAGGCTCCCCAGCGCCACAGATACGCAGTATTTT; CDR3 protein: CASSRLPSATDTQYF
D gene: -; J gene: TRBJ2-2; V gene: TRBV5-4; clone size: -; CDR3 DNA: TGTGCCAGCAGAACCGGCGGGACGGGCACCGGGGAGCTGTTTTTT; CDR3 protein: CASRTGGTGTGELFF
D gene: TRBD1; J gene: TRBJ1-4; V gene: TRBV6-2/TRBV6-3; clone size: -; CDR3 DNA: TGTGCCAGCAGCTTCCCATCCGGGACAGGGAAAGAAAAACTGTTTTTT; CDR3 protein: CASSFPSGTGKEKLFF
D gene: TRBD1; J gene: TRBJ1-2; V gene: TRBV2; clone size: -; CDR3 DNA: TGTGCCAGCAGTGAAGCGAGCAGGGGGCTCTATGGCTACACCTTC; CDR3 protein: CASSEASRGLYGYTF
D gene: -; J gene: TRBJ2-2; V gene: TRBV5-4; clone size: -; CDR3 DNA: TGTGCCAGCAGCTTGGACCTAGATTTCGGGGAGCTGTTTTTT; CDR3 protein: CASSLDLDFGELFF
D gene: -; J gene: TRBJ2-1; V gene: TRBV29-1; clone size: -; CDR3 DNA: TGCAGCGTCCAACGGGGGGCGGGTGAGCAGTTCTTC; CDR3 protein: CSVQRGAGEQFF
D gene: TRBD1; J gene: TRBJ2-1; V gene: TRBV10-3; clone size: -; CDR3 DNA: TGTGCCATCAGTGGGACAGGGGGCTACAATGAGCAGTTCTTC; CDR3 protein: CAISGTGGYNEQFF
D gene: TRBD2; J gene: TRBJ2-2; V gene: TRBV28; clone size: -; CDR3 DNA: TGTGCCAGCAGTTTATACGGGAGGGGGTCCTCGTACGGGGAGCTGTTTTTT; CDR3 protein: CASSLYGRGSSYGELFF
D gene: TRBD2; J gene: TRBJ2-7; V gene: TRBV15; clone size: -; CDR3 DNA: TGTGCCACCAGCACCGCGAGACTAGCGGGATTATTAGACGAGCAGTACTTC; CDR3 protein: CATSTARLAGLLDEQYF
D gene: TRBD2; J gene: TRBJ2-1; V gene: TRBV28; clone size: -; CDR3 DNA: TGTGCCAGCAGTTTACCAGCGGGGCTAGCGGGGTACAATGAGCAGTTCTTC; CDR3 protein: CASSLPAGLAGYNEQFF
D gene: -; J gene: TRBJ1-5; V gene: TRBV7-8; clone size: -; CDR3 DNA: TGTGCCAGCAGCTTAGCGGGCGTCCGCTCTAGCAATCAGCCCCAGCATTTT; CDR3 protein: CASSLAGVRSSNQPQHF
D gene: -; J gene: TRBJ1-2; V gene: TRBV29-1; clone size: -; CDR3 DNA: TGCAGCGTTGAGGGAAGTGGGAGCGGCTACACCTTC; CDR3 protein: CSVEGSGSGYTF
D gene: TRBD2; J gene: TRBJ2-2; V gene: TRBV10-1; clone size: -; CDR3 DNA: TGCGCCAGCAGTGTGGGACTAGCGGGGAACACCGGGGAGCTGTTTTTT; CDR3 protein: CASSVGLAGNTGELFF
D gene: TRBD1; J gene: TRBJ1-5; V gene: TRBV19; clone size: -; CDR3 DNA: TGTGCCAGTACCCGGGACAGGGGGCGAAATCAGCCCCAGCATTTT; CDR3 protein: CASTRDRGRNQPQHF
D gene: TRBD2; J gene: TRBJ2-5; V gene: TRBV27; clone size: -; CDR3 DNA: TGTGCCAGCAGTCGACTTAGCGGGGGGGCCGGAGAGACCCAGTACTTC; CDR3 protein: CASSRLSGGAGETQYF
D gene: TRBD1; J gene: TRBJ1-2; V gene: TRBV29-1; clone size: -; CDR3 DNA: TGCAGCGTCCTACAGGGGACGGGCTACTATGGCTACACCTTC; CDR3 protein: CSVLQGTGYYGYTF
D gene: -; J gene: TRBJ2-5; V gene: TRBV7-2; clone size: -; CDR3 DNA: TGTGCCAGCAGCTTAGCCGGGGGGCGCGAGACCCAGTACTTC; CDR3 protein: CASSLAGGRETQYF
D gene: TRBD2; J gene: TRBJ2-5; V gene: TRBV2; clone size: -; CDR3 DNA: TGTGCCAGCAGGGATCTCGGGACTAGCGGGAGTTGGACCCAGTACTTC; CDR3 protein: CASRDLGTSGSWTQYF
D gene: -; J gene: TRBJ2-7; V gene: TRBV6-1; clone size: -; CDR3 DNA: TGTGCCAGCAGTGAAATGCGATACGAGCAGTACTTC; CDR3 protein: CASSEMRYEQYF
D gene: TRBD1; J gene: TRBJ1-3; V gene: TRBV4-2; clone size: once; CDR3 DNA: TGTGCCAGCAGCCAAGAAGTAGTGACAGGGGGTAAAATCAGCTCTGGAAACACCATATATTTT; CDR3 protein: CASSQEVVTGGKISSGNTIYF
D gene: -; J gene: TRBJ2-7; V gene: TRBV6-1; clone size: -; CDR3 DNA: TGTGCCAGCAGTGAACCGTGGGAGAGCTACGAGCAGTACTTC; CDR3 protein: CASSEPWESYEQYF
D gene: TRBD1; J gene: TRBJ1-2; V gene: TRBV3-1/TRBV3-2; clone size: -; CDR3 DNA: TGTGCCAGCAGCCACCTACAGGGGACTAACTATGGCTACACCTTC; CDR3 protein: CASSHLQGTNYGYTF
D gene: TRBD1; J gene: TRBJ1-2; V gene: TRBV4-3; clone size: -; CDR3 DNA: TGCGCCAGCAGCCACCGACAGGGAATGTATGGCTACACCTTC; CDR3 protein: CASSHRQGMYGYTF
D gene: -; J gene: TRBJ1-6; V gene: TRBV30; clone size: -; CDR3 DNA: TGTGCCTGGAGGGGCGGGTTCGCCACACCCCTCCACTTT; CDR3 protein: CAWRGGFATPLHF
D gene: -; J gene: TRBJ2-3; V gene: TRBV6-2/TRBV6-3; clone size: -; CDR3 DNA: TGTGCCAGCAGTTCCGACAGGAGGACGCAGTATTTT; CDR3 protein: CASSSDRRTQYF
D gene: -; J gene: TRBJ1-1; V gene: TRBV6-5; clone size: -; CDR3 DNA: TGTGCCAGCACCAACAGGGACAACACTGAAGCTTTCTTT; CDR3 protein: CASTNRDNTEAFF
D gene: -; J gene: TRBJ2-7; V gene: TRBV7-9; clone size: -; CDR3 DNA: TGTGCCAGCAGCTCCAGGGTATCCTACGAGCAGTACTTC; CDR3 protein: CASSSRVSYEQYF
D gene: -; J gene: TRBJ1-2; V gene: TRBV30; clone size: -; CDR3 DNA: TGTGCCTGGAGGGAGGGATTGGGGGGCTACACCTTC; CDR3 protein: CAWREGLGGYTF
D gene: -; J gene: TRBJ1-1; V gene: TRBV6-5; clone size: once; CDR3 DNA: TGTGCCAGCAGACGAAGCCGGGACACCAACACTGAAGCTTTCTTT; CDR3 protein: CASRRSRDTNTEAFF
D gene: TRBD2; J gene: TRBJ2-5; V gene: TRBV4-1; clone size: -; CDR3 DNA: TGCGCCAGCAGCCAAACGTGGCGCGGGGGACCCCAAGAGACCCAGTACTTC; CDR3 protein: CASSQTWRGGPQETQYF
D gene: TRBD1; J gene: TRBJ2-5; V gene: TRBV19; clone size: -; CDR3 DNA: TGTGCCAGTAGTATAGGACAGGGGCAAGAGACCCAGTACTTC; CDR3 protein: CASSIGQGQETQYF
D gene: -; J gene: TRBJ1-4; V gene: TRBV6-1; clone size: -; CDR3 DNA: TGTGCCAGCAGTGAATCTGAGGGAGAAAAACTGTTTTTT; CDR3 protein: CASSESEGEKLFF
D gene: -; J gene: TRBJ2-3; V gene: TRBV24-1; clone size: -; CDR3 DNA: TGTGCCACCAGTGATTCGACCAACGGAGGAGATACGCAGTATTTT; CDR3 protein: CATSDSTNGGDTQYF
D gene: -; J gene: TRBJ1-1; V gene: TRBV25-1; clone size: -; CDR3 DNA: TGTGCCAGTACAACAGTGCGAGGGGAAGCTTTCTTT; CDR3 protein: CASTTVRGEAFF
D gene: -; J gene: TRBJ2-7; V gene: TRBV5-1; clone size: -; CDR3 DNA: TGCGCCAGCAGCATCGATCCAGTACAATCCTACGAGCAGTACTTC; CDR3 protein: CASSIDPVQSYEQYF
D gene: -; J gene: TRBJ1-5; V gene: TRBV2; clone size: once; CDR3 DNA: TGTGCCAGCAGTGACTCAGGTATCTCTCAGCCCCAGCATTTT; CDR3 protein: CASSDSGISQPQHF